This is a list of T cell receptor beta chains from one sample in a study of neoadjuvant anti-PD-1 for oral cavity cancer. Assay used: immunoSEQ multiplex PCR; TCRdb lists only in-frame clones, some missing. The repertoire has about 72,000 clones, approximately 84% of them found once; the top ten carry more than 3%. This specimen was PBMCs, taken after nivolumab (anti-PD-1) treatment. The source of these receptors is a person aged 35 to 85 with oral cavity squamous cell carcinoma. The CDR3 runs from the conserved cysteine through the conserved F or W. The D gene is left open where the match is weak. Rows give clone size only sometimes, using once, few, many, or a class for an expanded clone.

v_gene	j_gene	len	abundance	d_gene	CDR3aa	CDR3nt
TRBV9	TRBJ1-2	14	.	.	CASSVDQGPYGYTF	TGTGCCAGCAGCGTAGACCAGGGGCCCTATGGCTACACCTTC
TRBV11-2	TRBJ1-1	13	.	.	CASSSLRNTEAFF	TGTGCCAGCAGCTCTCTCCGGAACACTGAAGCTTTCTTT
TRBV9	TRBJ1-4	15	few	.	CASSVGGGLSEKLFF	TGTGCCAGCAGCGTAGGAGGGGGGTTGAGCGAAAAACTGTTTTTT
TRBV6-1	TRBJ2-7	15	.	TRBD1	CASTWGQASSYEQYF	TGTGCCAGCACCTGGGGACAGGCCTCCTCCTACGAGCAGTACTTC
TRBV30	TRBJ2-1	14	.	TRBD1	CAWSIQQGANEQFF	TGTGCCTGGTCTATTCAACAGGGGGCGAATGAGCAGTTCTTC
TRBV25-1	TRBJ2-7	17	.	.	CASKGSTGAKYNYEQYF	TGTGCCAGCAAGGGATCAACGGGAGCAAAGTATAACTACGAGCAGTACTTC
TRBV7-6	TRBJ1-1	14	.	TRBD1	CASSDRDRVTEAFF	TGTGCCAGCAGCGACAGGGACAGGGTCACTGAAGCTTTCTTT
TRBV7-3	TRBJ2-3	15	.	.	CASSSIAGLTDTQYF	TGTGCCAGCAGCTCCATCGCGGGCCTAACAGATACGCAGTATTTT
TRBV11-2	TRBJ2-3	15	few	.	CASSLDNGSTDTQYF	TGTGCCAGCAGCTTAGATAACGGGTCCACAGATACGCAGTATTTT
TRBV5-5	TRBJ2-7	15	.	.	CASSSRDLGSYEQYF	TGTGCCAGCAGTTCTCGGGACCTAGGCTCCTACGAGCAGTACTTC